A single sample gave rise to the 16 T cell receptor beta chains below, sequenced in a study of shared clonotypes between healthy human individuals. Terminally differentiated effector memory CD45RA+ cells were excluded by CCR7 positive selection of CD45RO-negative cells. Repertoires were generated with immunoSEQ multiplex PCR, while TCRdb's copy carries only in-frame clones and drops some. Altogether about 580,000 clones are present, roughly 98% being singletons, with the ten largest covering less than 0.35%. Sequencing was performed on naive CD8+ T cells sorted from blood. Receptors were obtained from a man younger than 40 in good health.

This chain connects TRBV15 to TRBJ2-7, with D possibly being TRBD1 or TRBD2 (5 bases each). CDR1 is LNHNV, CDR2 YYDKDF, per germline (reference sequence). There are 15 residues in the CDR3. V was cut by 3 bases and J by 3 bases, with 15 bases left in between. Here the CDR3 reads CATSRPTSGLYEQYF. The CDR3 DNA reads TGTGCCACCAGCAGGCCCACCTCGGGGCTCTACGAGCAGTACTTC.

The gene calls are TRBV2 and TRBJ2-2; 9 bases are shared with TRBD1. V dropped 5 bases and J dropped 4; count of bases not matched to a gene: 8. Germline CDR1 is SNHLY and CDR2 is FYNNEI. CDR3 length equals 16 residues. For the CDR3, the DNA is TGTGCCAGCAGTCAGCGGACAGGGGTCGGCACCGGGGAGCTGTTTTTT. Translated: CASSQRTGVGTGELFF.

This chain connects TRBV28 to TRBJ2-7; D might be TRBD2 (6 bases). The CDR3 is 12 amino acids. The V gene lost 10 bases and the J gene lost 4 bases, with 14 bases spanning the gap. CDR1 and CDR2 (germline): MDHEN, SYDVKM. The CDR3 DNA reads TGTGCCATAGGATCCGGGACTTACGAGCAGTACTTC. It translates to CAIGSGTYEQYF.

The chain is built from TRBV29-1 and TRBJ2-2; D is undetermined. The CDR3 covers 12 residues. Between the trimmed V and J ends, which lost 5 bases and 1 base, there was a span of 5 bases. In germline, CDR1 is SQVTM, CDR2 ANQGSEA. The CDR3 is CSVFRNTGELFF. The CDR3 DNA reads TGCAGCGTTTTTCGGAACACCGGGGAGCTGTTTTTT.

Only one count was recorded for this clone. The V call is TRBV5-1, the J call TRBJ2-2; D ambiguous. CDR3 length: 16 residues. Germline loops: CDR1 SGHRS, CDR2 YFSETQ. V lost 1 base to trimming and J lost 5 bases, with 15 bases between them. The CDR3 region has the DNA TGCGCCAGCAGCTTGTTCGGAGACCCCAGGACCGGGGAGCTGTTTTTT. As protein: CASSLFGDPRTGELFF.

The rearrangement links TRBV4-1 to TRBJ2-4; no definite D call. Germline V lookup: CDR1 MGHRA, CDR2 YSYEKL. CDR3 length: 16 amino acids. The V and J ends lost 4 bases and 5 bases respectively, with 18 bases between them. CDR3: CASSRARWGNENIQYF. The DNA of the CDR3 is TGCGCCAGCAGCCGAGCTCGGTGGGGTAACGAAAACATTCAGTACTTC.

The CDR3 here is CSARIGREQFF. The CDR3 DNA reads as TGCAGTGCTAGGATCGGTCGGGAGCAGTTCTTC. The chain joins TRBV20-1 to TRBJ2-1; D not certain. Germline CDR1 and CDR2: DFQATT and SNEGSKA (reference sequence). Trimming stripped 3 bases from V and 10 bases from J, with 10 bases between. This CDR3 contains 11 residues.

V usage is TRBV6-5 and J usage is TRBJ2-7; no reliable D call. Per germline, CDR1 MNHEY and CDR2 SVGAGI. The CDR3 sequence is 13 residues long. V dropped 2 bases and J dropped 6 bases, with 11 bases sitting between them. This chain's CDR3 is CASSYGTPPEQYF. As DNA, the CDR3 is TGTGCCAGCAGTTACGGCACGCCCCCCGAGCAGTACTTC.

The V call is TRBV7-2, the J call TRBJ1-3; TRBD1 matches 7 bases. This CDR3 has 16 amino acids. Germline values: CDR1 SGHTA, CDR2 FQGNSA. V trimming: 2 bases; J trimming: 0 bases; junction bases outside the gene matches: 4. This CDR3 reads CASSLRQGPSGNTIYF. The CDR3 DNA is TGTGCCAGCAGCTTACGACAGGGCCCCTCTGGAAACACCATATATTTT.

A single count supports this clone. V is TRBV2 and J is TRBJ1-2; possible D gene TRBD1, 5 bases. The length of the CDR3 is 12 residues. With 10 bases removed from V and 4 bases from J, the gap between germline ends came to 13 bases. Per germline, CDR1 SNHLY and CDR2 FYNNEI. The CDR3 here is CAKEGNLYGYTF. CDR3 in DNA: TGTGCCAAAGAGGGGAATCTCTATGGCTACACCTTC.

This chain links TRBV14 with TRBJ1-3, with no clear D. The CDR3 has 18 amino acids. The V gene lost 1 base and the J gene lost 4 bases, with 20 bases spanning the gap. In germline, CDR1 is SGHDN, CDR2 FVKESK. DNA for the CDR3: TGTGCCAGCAGCCAAGGGCCGGATGGAGGCGGGGAAGGAAACACCATATATTTT. Translated: CASSQGPDGGGEGNTIYF.

The rearrangement uses TRBV7-2 and TRBJ2-5; D assignment may be TRBD1 or TRBD2 (6 bases each). With 8 bases removed from V and 7 bases from J, the gap between germline ends came to 20 bases. The CDR3 sequence is 14 residues long. Germline V gene lookup returns CDR1 SGHTA and CDR2 FQGNSA. The CDR3 DNA sequence: TGTGCCAGCCGAGAGGGGGGCATCGGGCGGACCCAGTACTTC. Its translation: CASREGGIGRTQYF.

This chain links TRBV2 with TRBJ1-5, with D possibly matching TRBD1 (5 bases). Per the germline V gene, CDR1 is SNHLY and CDR2 is FYNNEI. Trimming stripped 4 bases from V and 3 bases from J, with 19 bases between. The CDR3 spans 17 residues. The DNA for the CDR3 is TGTGCCAGCAGTGTCATGTTGTCAGGGTCATCCAATCAGCCCCAGCATTTT. This gives the protein CASSVMLSGSSNQPQHF.

The rearrangement joins TRBV2 to TRBJ1-2, with 9 bases lining up with TRBD1. The CDR3 contains 14 residues. V was pared by 7 bases and J by 5 bases, with 8 bases of the junction left unmatched. Germline CDR1 and CDR2: SNHLY and FYNNEI. CDR3 DNA: TGTGCCAGCACTGTGACAGGGGGGAGTTATGGCTACACCTTC. Amino acids: CASTVTGGSYGYTF.

The V gene is TRBV5-1, the J gene TRBJ2-1, with 7 bases lining up with TRBD1. Per germline, CDR1 SGHRS and CDR2 YFSETQ. The CDR3 covers 17 residues. Trimming took 1 base from V and 4 from J; bases not matched to a gene: 11. The CDR3 is CASSLTSGTEIYNEQFF. The CDR3 DNA is TGCGCCAGCAGCTTGACTTCCGGGACAGAAATATACAATGAGCAGTTCTTC.

The chain recombines TRBV27 with TRBJ2-1; 10 bases are a match to TRBD1. V gave up 4 bases and J gave up 0 bases; unmatched junction bases: 6. There are 17 residues in the CDR3. Germline V lookup: CDR1 MNHEY, CDR2 SMNVEV (reference sequence). The CDR3 loop is CASSSWTGGDSYNEQFF. In DNA form, the CDR3 reads TGTGCCAGCAGTTCCTGGACAGGGGGAGACTCCTACAATGAGCAGTTCTTC.